The TCR beta chain under discussion was sequenced for a study of blood T cell repertoires in COVID-19 (TCRdb year 2020). For context, the study as a whole: Samples from collaborators originated in the United States, Italy and Spain and spanned both the acute and convalescent phases of COVID-19. Subjects who had been exposed to COVID-19, were actively infected with it, or had recovered from it provided the deeply sampled blood TCRbeta repertoires that made up the dataset. The samples were drawn from the first 160 participants of the ongoing ImmuneRACE study and from under 1,500 subjects provided by 6 global collaborators. The repertoires were released in a freely available public database intended as a resource for research on the immune response to SARS-CoV-2. The material from the prospective study consisted of cDNA or gDNA derived from T cells, B-cell-depleted T cells, or PBMCs. Where HLA class I and class II types were available, the types were taken from metadata supplied by the sample provider, not from assay-based typing. Nearly every sample came with metadata listing a de-identified subject ID, COVID-19 status, age in years and sex.

Overall study outcomes, separate from this receptor: The amount of clinical and demographic metadata varied by source and participant and was provided uncurated.

About this clone: Its antigen specificity is not known. No much larger clonotype is one base removed from it; base qualities were not supplied.

TCRbeta CDR3 regions were amplified from genomic DNA using the immunoSEQ Assay, a bias-controlled multiplex PCR. Per the source publication's procedure: The number of nucleated cells in each sample was estimated by amplification of reference gene primers within the assay. Sequence reads were collapsed and filtered to measure the absolute abundance of every unique TCRbeta CDR3 rearrangement. For each sample, productive Simpson clonality was calculated as the square root of Simpson's diversity index over productive rearrangements. In its TCRdb copy, this immuneACCESS table keeps in-frame sequences only and misses some clones. Where compared with another copy, unresolved V genes explain less than half of these, and the others have no known cause. V and J calls and clone size are given by that table; D and trimming were obtained from the DNA. The sample yields about 42,000 clones; about 89% were counted once. Of the sample, roughly 6.4% is held by the ten largest clones.

The collaborating institutions used their own protocols to collect whole blood in K2EDTA tubes. For TCRbeta analysis, collaborator samples were shipped as frozen whole blood, as isolated PBMCs, or as DNA extracted from either sample type. From the cysteine up to the phenylalanine, the CDR3 has a length of 14 residues. Only the CDR3 portion is preserved as DNA: 42 bases, with reading frame beginning at the first base. The germline V gene specifies KGHSH as CDR1 and LQKENI as CDR2. The V and J ends are trimmed by 0 bases and 3 bases, leaving 8 bases between them. The TCR was taken from a human donor in a cohort sampled during active COVID-19. Sequencing input: peripheral blood. The chain is encoded by TRBV18 joined to TRBJ1-1; TRBD1 is possibly the D segment (5 matching bases). For the CDR3, the sequence is CASSPPLGDTEAFF. The nucleotides read TGTGCCAGCTCACCACCGTTAGGGGACACTGAAGCTTTCTTT.